These 4 T cell receptor beta chains originate from one sample sequenced in a study of graft-versus-host responses after intestinal transplantation. Researchers processed graft tissue to release intraepithelial and lamina propria lymphocytes. The table came from immunoSEQ multiplex PCR; TCRdb's copy has only in-frame clones and leaves some out. Counted here are some 14,000 clones, approximately 70% occurring once; the ten biggest clones make up more than 20%. The sequences come from ileum tissue, collected 700 to 800 days after intestinal transplantation. These receptors were obtained from a human patient who received an intestinal transplant, so some T cells may come from the graft donor.

V and J are TRBV28 and TRBJ2-5, with a weak D call TRBD1 (5 bases). Germline V gene lookup returns CDR1 MDHEN and CDR2 SYDVKM. This CDR3 is 17 amino acids long. V was shortened by 5 bases and J by 2 bases, with 21 bases between the two germline ends. The CDR3 protein is CASSLKTAQRLQETQYF. Written as DNA, the CDR3 is TGTGCCAGCAGTCTAAAGACAGCCCAACGTTTACAAGAGACCCAGTACTTC. Filled out from reference TRBV28 and TRBJ2-5, the complete variable domain reads DVKVTQSSRYLVKRTGEKVFLECVQDMDHENMFWYRQDPGLGLRLIYFSYDVKMKEKGDIPEGYSVSREKKERFSLILESASTNQTSMYLCASSLKTAQRLQETQYFGPGTRLLVL.

The chain uses TRBV7-2 and TRBJ2-3, with 9 nucleotides matching TRBD1. Germline CDR1 and CDR2: SGHTA and FQGNSA. The V gene end was trimmed by 5 bases and the J gene end by 5 bases; junction bases not matched to a gene: 5. This CDR3 region has 14 residues. This CDR3 reads CASSPQGAGDTQYF. The CDR3 DNA is TGTGCCAGCAGCCCACAGGGGGCGGGAGATACGCAGTATTTT.

The chain couples TRBV6-1 to TRBJ2-1; 11 bases are shared with TRBD2. V shed 2 bases and J 9 bases; nucleotides not matched to a gene: 9. In germline, CDR1 is MNHNS, CDR2 SASEGT. CDR3 length: 16 residues. CDR3 protein: CASSETWLAGGLEQFF. The CDR3 nucleotides are TGTGCCAGCAGTGAAACATGGCTAGCGGGAGGACTTGAGCAGTTCTTC.

Notes on this clone: Sequence at one end of the junction differs from germline and may be a read error. The chain links TRBV18 to TRBJ2-2; weak D call: TRBD1 (6 bases). The CDR3 loop spans 14 amino acids. Germline V gene data show CDR1 as KGHSH and CDR2 as LQKENI. This CDR3 is CASSPQGNTGELFF. CDR3 nucleotides: TGTGCCAGCTCGCCACAGGGAAACACCGGGGAGCTGTTTTTT.